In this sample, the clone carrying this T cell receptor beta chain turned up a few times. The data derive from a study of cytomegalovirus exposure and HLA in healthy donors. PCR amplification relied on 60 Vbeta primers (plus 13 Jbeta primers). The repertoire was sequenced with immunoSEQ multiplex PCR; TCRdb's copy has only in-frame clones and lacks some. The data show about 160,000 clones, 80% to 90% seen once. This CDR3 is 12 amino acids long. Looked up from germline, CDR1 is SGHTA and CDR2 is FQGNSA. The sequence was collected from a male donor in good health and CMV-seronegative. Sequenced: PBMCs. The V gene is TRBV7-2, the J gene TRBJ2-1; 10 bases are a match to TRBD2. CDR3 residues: CAGLAAYNEQFF. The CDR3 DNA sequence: TGTGCAGGACTAGCGGCCTACAATGAGCAGTTCTTC.